This entry features one T cell receptor beta chain sequence. The data stem from a study of yellow fever vaccine responses in identical twins. TCRdb processed the RT-PCR reads anew with MiXCR; each CDR3 protein has one entry. The data show under 25,000 distinct CDR3 sequences, about 65% seen once. Trimming removed 5 bases from V and 0 bases from J, with 14 bases in between. The CDR3 contains 15 residues. CDR1 is GTSNPN and CDR2 is SVGIG in the germline V gene (reference sequence). The chain joins TRBV30 to TRBJ2-1; D remains ambiguous. The clonotype was recovered from a woman aged 18 to 35 who received the yellow fever vaccine. The sample in question was T cells from blood (PBMCs), unsorted or a sorted subset (not recorded which), obtained before or after yellow fever vaccination (not recorded which). This CDR3 is CAWPTLVFSYNEQFF. The CDR3 DNA sequence: TGTGCCTGGCCCACCTTGGTATTCTCCTACAATGAGCAGTTCTTC.